Each of the 21 T cell receptor beta chains below was sequenced from the same sample in a study of shared clonotypes between healthy human individuals (TCRdb year 2020). Library generation was performed with the immunoSEQ multiplex PCR assay. TCRdb took this table from immuneACCESS and kept in-frame rearrangements with V and J called. Such tables lack part of the clones; where checked against another copy, unresolved V genes explain under half of the gap, and the rest is unexplained. This sample lists about 690,000 clones; about 90% were detected once. Roughly 36% of the sample is in the top ten clones. The sample taken for sequencing was memory CD8+ T cells from PBMCs. The cell subset or site label of this sample denotes: CD45RO+ cells pooled with CCR7-negative TemRA cells. The receptors were gathered from a man aged 18 to 30 in good health. Some clones in this sample may be carry-over from other donors' samples.

Points on this clone: A junction boundary mismatches the germline segment, possibly from a read error. The CDR3, as DNA: TGTGCCAGCAGTGCGGAAAGAGGGGTGGACTTC. It encodes CASSAERGVDF. The V call is TRBV7-9, the J call TRBJ2-5; D could derive from TRBD1 or TRBD2 (5 bases each). Per the germline V gene, CDR1 is SEHNR and CDR2 is FQNEAQ (reference sequence). This CDR3 is built from 11 residues.

This clone came up once. The V gene is TRBV7-3, the J gene TRBJ2-1; TRBD2 is a possible D gene (5 bases). The germline V and J ends were trimmed by 2 bases and 6 bases, with 14 bases remaining between them. Germline V gene data show CDR1 as SGHTA and CDR2 as FQGTGA. The CDR3 length is 15 residues. The DNA of the CDR3 is TGTGCCAGCAGCTTAGATGCCAGCGGTGGCAATGAGCAGTTCTTC. Its translation: CASSLDASGGNEQFF. Looking up the rest from reference TRBV7-3 and TRBJ2-1 gives the full variable domain: GAGVSQTPSNKVTEKGKYVELRCDPISGHTALYWYRQSLGQGPEFLIYFQGTGAADDSGLPNDRFFAVRPEGSVSTLKIQRTERGDSAVYLCASSLDASGGNEQFFGPGTRLTVL.

This clone was observed once. The rearrangement uses TRBV27 and TRBJ1-4; D remains ambiguous. Trimming cost V 3 bases and J 8 bases, with 13 bases left between them. The germline gives CDR1 MNHEY, CDR2 SMNVEV (reference sequence). CDR3 size: 14 residues. The CDR3 DNA reads TGTGCCAGCAGTTTTGTGTTCGGTGGGGAAAAACTGTTTTTT. Its translation is CASSFVFGGEKLFF. The full variable domain, in which reference TRBV27 and TRBJ1-4 provide the parts outside the CDR3, is EAQVTQNPRYLITVTGKKLTVTCSQNMNHEYMSWYRQDPGLGLRQIYYSMNVEVTDKGDVPEGYKVSRKEKRNFPLILESPSPNQTSLYFCASSFVFGGEKLFFGSGTQLSVL.

The rearrangement joins TRBV6-5 to TRBJ1-2; maybe TRBD1 (6 bases). The CDR3 covers 14 residues. Germline-derived CDR1 and CDR2 are MNHEY and SVGAGI. Trimming removed 2 bases at V and 6 bases at J, with 13 bases between. This CDR3 reads CASSYGRTVDGYTF. The DNA for the CDR3 is TGTGCCAGCAGTTACGGACGGACAGTTGATGGCTACACCTTC.

V usage is TRBV7-2 and J usage is TRBJ2-1; TRBD2 matches at 7 bases. CDR1 SGHTA and CDR2 FQGNSA come from the germline V gene. Losses at the gene ends were 8 bases for V and 8 bases for J; bases not matched to a gene: 15. This CDR3 has 15 amino acids. The CDR3 DNA sequence: TGTGCCAGCGGAGTCCCCCACCTAGCGGTCGATGAGCAGTTCTTC. Translating it yields CASGVPHLAVDEQFF.

V and J are TRBV27 and TRBJ1-1; tentatively, D is TRBD1 (5 bases). Trimming removed 8 bases from V and 1 base from J, with 14 bases in between. Germline CDR1 and CDR2: MNHEY and SMNVEV (reference sequence). This CDR3 spans 14 amino acids. The DNA of the CDR3 is TGTGCCAGCTCCCAGACGGGGACGAACACTGAAGCTTTCTTT. Translating it yields CASSQTGTNTEAFF.

The genes are TRBV18 and TRBJ2-1, with 11 nucleotides matching TRBD2. With 0 bases clipped from V and 4 bases from J, the junction kept 5 bases outside the gene matches. Germline CDR1 is KGHSH and CDR2 is LQKENI. This CDR3 has 17 amino acids. CDR3 region: CASSPPHLAGGYNEQFF. CDR3 nucleotides: TGTGCCAGCTCACCACCCCATCTAGCGGGAGGATACAATGAGCAGTTCTTC.

The V gene is TRBV6-4, the J gene TRBJ2-1; TRBD2 matches at 9 bases. From germline, CDR1 is MRHNA and CDR2 SNTAGT. The CDR3 length is 15 residues. The junction had 6 bases not matched to a gene; V was cut back by 2 bases and J by 7 bases. CDR3 bases: TGTGCCAGCAGTGACGCGGGAGGGCCGAGAAATGAGCAGTTCTTC. This codes for CASSDAGGPRNEQFF.

This clone was seen only once. This chain joins TRBV6-5 and TRBJ2-6; D might be TRBD2 (6 bases). This CDR3 spans 15 amino acids. Looked up from germline, CDR1 is MNHEY and CDR2 is SVGAGI. V dropped 1 base and J dropped 3 bases, with 7 bases sitting between them. The CDR3 region is CASSYLGGGANVLTF. The CDR3 coding sequence is TGTGCCAGCAGTTACTTGGGGGGTGGGGCCAACGTCCTGACTTTC.

The chain carries TRBV28 and TRBJ1-5, with unresolved D. CDR3 length: 12 residues. Deletions cut 5 bases from V and 7 bases from J, with 9 bases between. CDR1 is MDHEN and CDR2 is SYDVKM in the germline V gene. CDR3 amino acids: CASSHGWQPQHF. The CDR3, as DNA: TGTGCCAGCAGTCACGGTTGGCAGCCCCAGCATTTT.

The chain is built from TRBV4-1 and TRBJ2-1, with 11 bases matching TRBD1. The CDR3 has 14 residues. Germline V gene sequence: CDR1 MGHRA, CDR2 YSYEKL. V gave up 9 bases and J gave up 7 bases; unmatched junction bases: 8. The CDR3: CASKGTGGGNEQFF. The CDR3 coding sequence is TGCGCCAGTAAGGGGACAGGGGGTGGGAATGAGCAGTTCTTC.

In this sample, this clone turned up once. This rearrangement joins TRBV15 to TRBJ1-2; 8 bases match TRBD1. The CDR3 sequence is 17 residues long. The germline V gene has CDR1 LNHNV and CDR2 YYDKDF (reference sequence). Trimming at V came to 1 base and at J to 4 bases, leaving 11 bases not matched to a gene. The CDR3 spells CATSRAATGDLGYGYTF. CDR3 DNA: TGTGCCACCAGCAGAGCCGCGACAGGGGATCTCGGCTATGGCTACACCTTC.

The J gene is TRBJ2-1, the V gene TRBV18, with D tentatively TRBD1 or TRBD2 (5 bases each). Trimming shortened V by 2 bases and J by 2 bases, and 10 bases separated the two germline ends. Germline assignment: CDR1 KGHSH and CDR2 LQKENI. The CDR3 has 15 residues. The CDR3 reads CASSPGQGPYNEQFF. DNA of the CDR3: TGTGCCAGCTCACCAGGGCAGGGACCCTACAATGAGCAGTTCTTC.

The rearrangement uses TRBV7-9 and TRBJ1-2; no reliable D call. V lost 1 base and J 9 bases, leaving 6 bases between the germline ends. Germline CDR1 SEHNR, CDR2 FQNEAQ (reference sequence). CDR3 length: 11 residues. In DNA, the CDR3 is TGTGCCAGCAGCTTAGTTGGGAGCTACACCTTC. This sequence encodes CASSLVGSYTF.

This chain uses TRBV12-1 with TRBJ2-1; the table assigns TRBD2, which was not confirmed against the DNA. TRBV12-1 is a known pseudogene. The CDR3 has 17 amino acids. CDR3 residues: CASSFAPSGSSYNEQFF. The DNA of the CDR3 is TGTGCCAGCAGCTTTGCCCCTAGCGGGAGTTCCTACAATGAGCAGTTCTTC.

This chain links TRBV7-8 with TRBJ1-5, with 8 nucleotides matching TRBD1. Germline trimming cut 1 base from V and 1 base from J; bases unmatched to any gene: 3. The CDR3 spans 16 residues. Germline V CDR1 and CDR2: SGHVS, FQNEAQ. The CDR3 DNA is TGTGCCAGCAGCTTAGGTGGGACAGGAAGCAATCAGCCCCAGCATTTT. The encoded protein is CASSLGGTGSNQPQHF.

The rearrangement uses TRBV4-1 and TRBJ2-1; D is perhaps TRBD1 (6 bases). V dropped 1 base and J dropped 1 base, with 8 bases sitting between them. CDR3 length equals 15 residues. CDR1 MGHRA and CDR2 YSYEKL come from the germline V gene. The CDR3 nucleotides are TGCGCCAGCAGCCAAGTAAGGGGGTCCTACAATGAGCAGTTCTTC. Translated, it gives CASSQVRGSYNEQFF.

The rearrangement links TRBV27 to TRBJ2-5; D uncertain. Trimming took 3 bases from V and 1 from J, leaving 6 bases between them. The CDR3 runs 13 residues. Germline V gene lookup returns CDR1 MNHEY and CDR2 SMNVEV (reference sequence). The CDR3 sequence is CASSFRRQETQYF. As DNA, the CDR3 is TGTGCCAGCAGTTTCCGCCGCCAAGAGACCCAGTACTTC.

The J gene is TRBJ1-2, the V gene TRBV15; 9 bases align to TRBD1. CDR3 length equals 15 residues. CDR1 LNHNV and CDR2 YYDKDF come from the germline V gene (reference sequence). The ends lost 1 base at V and 2 bases at J; junction bases unmatched: 2. The CDR3: CATSRVDRGNYGYTF. The CDR3 nucleotides read TGTGCCACCAGCAGAGTGGACAGGGGAAACTATGGCTACACCTTC.

The sample holds one count of this clone. The rearrangement uses TRBV15 and TRBJ2-7; 7 bases fit TRBD2. With V trimmed by 3 bases and J by 6 bases, 11 bases remained unmatched. CDR1 LNHNV and CDR2 YYDKDF come from the germline V gene (reference sequence). The CDR3 extends over 15 amino acids. Written as DNA, the CDR3 is TGTGCCACCAGCAGTATCGGACTAGGGGTCGGCGAGCAGTACTTC. Its protein is CATSSIGLGVGEQYF.

This chain links TRBV6-5 with TRBJ1-2; 8 nucleotides line up with TRBD1. After removal of 2 bases from V and 6 bases from J, the junction contained 2 bases not matched to a gene. Germline V gene sequence: CDR1 MNHEY, CDR2 SVGAGI. This CDR3 is 13 amino acids long. The DNA of the CDR3 is TGTGCCAGCAGTTACCGGACAGGGAATGGCTACACCTTC. Translation: CASSYRTGNGYTF.